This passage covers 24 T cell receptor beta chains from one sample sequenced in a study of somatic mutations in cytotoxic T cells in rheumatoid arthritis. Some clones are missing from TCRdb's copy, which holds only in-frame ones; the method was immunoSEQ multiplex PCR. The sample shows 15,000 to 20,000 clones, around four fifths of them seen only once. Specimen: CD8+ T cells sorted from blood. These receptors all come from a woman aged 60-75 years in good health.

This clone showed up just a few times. This chain's CDR3 is CATSDRVNEQYF. CDR3 coding DNA: TGTGCCACCTCGGACAGGGTGAACGAGCAGTACTTC. This chain uses TRBV6-1 with TRBJ2-7; 8 bases line up with TRBD1. CDR1 is MNHNS, CDR2 SASEGT, per germline. CDR3 size: 12 residues. V lost 10 bases and J lost 5; bases outside the gene matches: 7.

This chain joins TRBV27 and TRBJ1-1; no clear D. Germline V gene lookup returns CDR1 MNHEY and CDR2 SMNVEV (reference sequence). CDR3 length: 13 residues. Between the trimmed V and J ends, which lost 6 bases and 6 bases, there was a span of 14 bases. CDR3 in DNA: TGTGCCAGCAGCAAGGGATCCTCCCCTGAAGCTTTCTTT. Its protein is CASSKGSSPEAFF.

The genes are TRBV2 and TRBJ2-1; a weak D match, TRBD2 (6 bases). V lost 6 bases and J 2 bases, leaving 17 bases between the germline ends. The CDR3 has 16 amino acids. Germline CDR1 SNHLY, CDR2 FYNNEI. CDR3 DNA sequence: TGTGCCAGCAGCCTCTCAACGGGACTGGCCTACAATGAGCAGTTCTTC. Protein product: CASSLSTGLAYNEQFF.

The CDR3 nucleotides read TGTGCCAGCAGCACTAACCGGGAGGCTGATCAGCCCCAGCATTTT. This translates into CASSTNREADQPQHF. The chain couples TRBV6-1 to TRBJ1-5; D gene uncertain. This CDR3 comprises 15 residues. Trimming left V 6 bases short and J 5 bases short, with 17 bases between. Germline V gene lookup returns CDR1 MNHNS and CDR2 SASEGT.

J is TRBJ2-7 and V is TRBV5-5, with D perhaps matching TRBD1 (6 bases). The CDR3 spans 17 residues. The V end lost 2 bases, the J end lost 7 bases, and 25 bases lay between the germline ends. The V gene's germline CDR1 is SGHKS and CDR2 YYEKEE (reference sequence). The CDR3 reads CASSLRPRDTTSGEQYF. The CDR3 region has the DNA TGTGCCAGCAGCTTACGACCCCGGGACACAACTTCGGGGGAGCAGTACTTC.

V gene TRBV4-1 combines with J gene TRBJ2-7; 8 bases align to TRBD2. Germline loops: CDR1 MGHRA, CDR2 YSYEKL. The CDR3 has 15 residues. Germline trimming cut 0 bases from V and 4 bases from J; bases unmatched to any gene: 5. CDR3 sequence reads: CASSQDPASGYEQYF. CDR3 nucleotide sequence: TGCGCCAGCAGCCAAGATCCCGCTAGCGGGTACGAGCAGTACTTC.

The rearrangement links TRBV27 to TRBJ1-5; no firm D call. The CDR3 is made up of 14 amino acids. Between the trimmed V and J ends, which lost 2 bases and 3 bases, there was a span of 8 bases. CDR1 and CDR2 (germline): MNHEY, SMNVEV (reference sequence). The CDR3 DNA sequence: TGTGCCAGCAGTTTAATCGGGGACAATCAGCCCCAGCATTTT. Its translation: CASSLIGDNQPQHF.

The chain's CDR3 is CASSAPGLNPYEQYF. As DNA, the CDR3 is TGTGCCAGCAGTGCCCCGGGGCTGAACCCCTACGAGCAGTACTTC. J is TRBJ2-7 and V is TRBV28; TRBD1 or TRBD2 may be the D gene (5 bases each). Germline CDR1 is MDHEN and CDR2 is SYDVKM. This CDR3 is built from 15 residues. With 5 bases removed from V and 2 bases from J, the gap between germline ends came to 16 bases.

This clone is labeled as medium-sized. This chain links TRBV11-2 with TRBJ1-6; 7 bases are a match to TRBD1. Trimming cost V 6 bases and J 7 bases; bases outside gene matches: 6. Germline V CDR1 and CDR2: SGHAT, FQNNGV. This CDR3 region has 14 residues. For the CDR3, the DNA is TGTGCCAGCAGTCCGGGACAGATCAATTCACCCCTCCACTTT. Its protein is CASSPGQINSPLHF.

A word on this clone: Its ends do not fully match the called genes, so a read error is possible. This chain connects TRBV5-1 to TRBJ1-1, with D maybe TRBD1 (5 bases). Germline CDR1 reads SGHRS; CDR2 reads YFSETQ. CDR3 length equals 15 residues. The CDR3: CASSLAMAGGTEASF. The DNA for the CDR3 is TGCGCCAGCAGCTTGGCGATGGCGGGGGGGACTGAAGCTTCCTTT.

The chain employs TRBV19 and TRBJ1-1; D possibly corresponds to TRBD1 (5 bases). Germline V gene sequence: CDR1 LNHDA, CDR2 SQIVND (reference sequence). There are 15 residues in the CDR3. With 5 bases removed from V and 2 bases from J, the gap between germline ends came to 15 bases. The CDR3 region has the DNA TGTGCCAGTAGTCCCCCGTTCAGGGTTAACACTGAAGCTTTCTTT. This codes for CASSPPFRVNTEAFF.

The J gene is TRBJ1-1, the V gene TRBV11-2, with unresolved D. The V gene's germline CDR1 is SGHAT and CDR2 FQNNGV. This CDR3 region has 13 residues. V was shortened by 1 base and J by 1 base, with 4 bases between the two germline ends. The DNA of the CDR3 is TGTGCCAGCAGCTTAGCGGGGAACACTGAAGCTTTCTTT. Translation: CASSLAGNTEAFF. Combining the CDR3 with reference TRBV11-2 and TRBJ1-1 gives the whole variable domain EAGVAQSPRYKIIEKRQSVAFWCNPISGHATLYWYQQILGQGPKLLIQFQNNGVVDDSQLPKDRFSAERLKGVDSTLKIQPAKLEDSAVYLCASSLAGNTEAFFGQGTRLTVV.

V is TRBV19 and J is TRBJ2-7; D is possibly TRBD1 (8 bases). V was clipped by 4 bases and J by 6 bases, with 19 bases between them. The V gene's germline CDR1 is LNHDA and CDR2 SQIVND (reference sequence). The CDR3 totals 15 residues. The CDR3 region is CASSTPDRGGGEQYF. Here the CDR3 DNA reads TGTGCCAGTAGTACCCCCGACAGGGGAGGGGGCGAGCAGTACTTC.

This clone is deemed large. Here the CDR3 reads CASNPAVGDPYEQYF. CDR3 DNA sequence: TGTGCCAGCAATCCTGCGGTGGGGGATCCCTACGAGCAGTACTTC. The chain has TRBV5-5 and TRBJ2-7; D is tentatively TRBD1 or TRBD2 (5 bases each). Trimming left V 6 bases short and J 2 bases short, with 18 bases between. The CDR3 sequence is 15 residues long. Looked up from germline, CDR1 is SGHKS and CDR2 is YYEKEE (reference sequence).

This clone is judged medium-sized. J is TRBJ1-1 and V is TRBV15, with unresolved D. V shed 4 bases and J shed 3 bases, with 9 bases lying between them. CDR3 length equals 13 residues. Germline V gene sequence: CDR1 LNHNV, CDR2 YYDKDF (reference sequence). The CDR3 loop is CATSTPGDTEAFF. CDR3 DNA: TGTGCCACCAGCACGCCGGGAGACACTGAAGCTTTCTTT.

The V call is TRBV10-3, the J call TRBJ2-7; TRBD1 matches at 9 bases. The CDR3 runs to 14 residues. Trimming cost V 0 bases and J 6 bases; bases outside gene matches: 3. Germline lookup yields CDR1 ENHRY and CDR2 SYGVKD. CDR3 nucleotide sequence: TGTGCCATCAGTGAGTCGGGACAGGGCCTCGAGCAGTACTTC. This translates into CAISESGQGLEQYF.

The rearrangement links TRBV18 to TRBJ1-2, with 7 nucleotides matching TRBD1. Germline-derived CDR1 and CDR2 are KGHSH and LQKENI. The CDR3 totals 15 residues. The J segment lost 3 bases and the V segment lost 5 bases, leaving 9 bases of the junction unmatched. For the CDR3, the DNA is TGTGCCAGCTCAGTTGATAAGGGGGCGCACTATGGCTACACCTTC. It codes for CASSVDKGAHYGYTF.

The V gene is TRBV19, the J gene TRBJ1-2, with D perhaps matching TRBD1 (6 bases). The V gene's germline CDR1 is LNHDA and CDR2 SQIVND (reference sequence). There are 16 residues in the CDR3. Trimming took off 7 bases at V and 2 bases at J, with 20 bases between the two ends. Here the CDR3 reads CASTLTWDNLNYGYTF. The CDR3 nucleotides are TGTGCCAGTACCCTCACCTGGGACAATCTCAACTATGGCTACACCTTC.

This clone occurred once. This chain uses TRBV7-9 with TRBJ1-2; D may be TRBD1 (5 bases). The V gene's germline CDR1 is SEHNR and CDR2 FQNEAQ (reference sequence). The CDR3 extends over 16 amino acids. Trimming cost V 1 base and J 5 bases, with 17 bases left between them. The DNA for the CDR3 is TGTGCCAGCAGCTTAGAGGATGGCGGGACGGATTATGGCTACACCTTC. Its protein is CASSLEDGGTDYGYTF.

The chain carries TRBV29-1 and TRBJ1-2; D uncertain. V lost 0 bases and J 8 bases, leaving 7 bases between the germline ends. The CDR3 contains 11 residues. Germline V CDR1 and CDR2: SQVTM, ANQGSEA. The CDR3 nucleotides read TGCAGCGTTGAAGATAGGCAGGGCTACACCTTC. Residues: CSVEDRQGYTF.

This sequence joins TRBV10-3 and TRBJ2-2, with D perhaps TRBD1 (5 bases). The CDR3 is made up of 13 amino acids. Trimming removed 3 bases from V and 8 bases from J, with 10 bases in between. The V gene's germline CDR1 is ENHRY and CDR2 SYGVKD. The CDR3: CAISEGVKGELFF. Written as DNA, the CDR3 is TGTGCCATCAGTGAAGGGGTTAAAGGGGAGCTGTTTTTT.

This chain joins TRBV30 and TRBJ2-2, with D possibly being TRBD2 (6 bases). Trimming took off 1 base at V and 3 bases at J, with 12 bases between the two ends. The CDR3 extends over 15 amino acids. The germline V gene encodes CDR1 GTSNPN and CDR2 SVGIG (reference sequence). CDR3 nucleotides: TGTGCCTGGAGTGGCGGGGAGAGAGACACCGGGGAGCTGTTTTTT. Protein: CAWSGGERDTGELFF.

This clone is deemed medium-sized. CDR3 nucleotide sequence: TGTGCCAGCAGTCCCACAGGGGAAAGCACTGAAGCTTTCTTT. The encoded protein is CASSPTGESTEAFF. The V call is TRBV6-1, the J call TRBJ1-1, with 7 bases aligning to TRBD1. The CDR3 runs to 14 residues. Trimming cost V 5 bases and J 4 bases; bases outside gene matches: 7. Germline CDR1 is MNHNS and CDR2 is SASEGT.

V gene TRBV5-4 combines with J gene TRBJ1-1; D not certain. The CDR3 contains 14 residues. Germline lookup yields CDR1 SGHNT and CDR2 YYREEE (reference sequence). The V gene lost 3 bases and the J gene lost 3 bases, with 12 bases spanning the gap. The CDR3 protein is CASSSIEEDTEAFF. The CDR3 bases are TGTGCCAGCAGCTCAATAGAGGAAGACACTGAAGCTTTCTTT. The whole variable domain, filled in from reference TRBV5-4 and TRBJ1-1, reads ETGVTQSPTHLIKTRGQQVTLRCSSQSGHNTVSWYQQALGQGPQFIFQYYREEENGRGNFPPRFSGLQFPNYSSELNVNALELDDSALYLCASSSIEEDTEAFFGQGTRLTVV.